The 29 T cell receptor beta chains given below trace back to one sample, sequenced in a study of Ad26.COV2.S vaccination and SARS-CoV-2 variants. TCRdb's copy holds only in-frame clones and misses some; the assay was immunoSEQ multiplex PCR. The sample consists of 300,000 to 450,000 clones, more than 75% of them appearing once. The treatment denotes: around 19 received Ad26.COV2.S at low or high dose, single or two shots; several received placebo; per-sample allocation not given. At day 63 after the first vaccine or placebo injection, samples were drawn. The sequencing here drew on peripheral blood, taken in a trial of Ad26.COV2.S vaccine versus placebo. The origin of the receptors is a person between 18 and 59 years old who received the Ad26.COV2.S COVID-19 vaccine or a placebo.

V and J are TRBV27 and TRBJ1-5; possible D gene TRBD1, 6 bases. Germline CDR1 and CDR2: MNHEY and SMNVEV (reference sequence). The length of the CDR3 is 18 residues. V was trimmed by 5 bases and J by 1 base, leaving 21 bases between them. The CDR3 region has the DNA TGTGCCAGCAGTACAAACCTACAGGGAAGACGAAGCAATCAGCCCCAGCATTTT. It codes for CASSTNLQGRRSNQPQHF.

This CDR3 reads CATGLAVGEQFF. CDR3 coding DNA: TGTGCCACGGGACTAGCGGTTGGTGAGCAGTTCTTC. The chain has TRBV2 and TRBJ2-1; 11 positions match TRBD2. Germline assignment: CDR1 SNHLY and CDR2 FYNNEI. V dropped 10 bases and J dropped 9; count of bases not matched to a gene: 5. CDR3 length: 12 residues.

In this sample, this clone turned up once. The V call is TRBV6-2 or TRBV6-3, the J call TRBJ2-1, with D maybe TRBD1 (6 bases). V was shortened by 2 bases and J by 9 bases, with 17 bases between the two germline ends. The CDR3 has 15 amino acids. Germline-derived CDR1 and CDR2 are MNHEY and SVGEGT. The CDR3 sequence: CASSYGGTTGSEQFF. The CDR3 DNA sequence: TGTGCCAGCAGTTACGGTGGGACAACGGGAAGTGAGCAGTTCTTC.

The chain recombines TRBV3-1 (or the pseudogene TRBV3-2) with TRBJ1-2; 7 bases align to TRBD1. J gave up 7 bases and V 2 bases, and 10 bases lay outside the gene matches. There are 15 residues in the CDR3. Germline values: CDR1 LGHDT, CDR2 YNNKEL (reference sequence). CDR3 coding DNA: TGTGCCAGCAGCCAAACGTTTAGGGGGCGGGGTGGCTACACCTTC. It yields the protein CASSQTFRGRGGYTF.

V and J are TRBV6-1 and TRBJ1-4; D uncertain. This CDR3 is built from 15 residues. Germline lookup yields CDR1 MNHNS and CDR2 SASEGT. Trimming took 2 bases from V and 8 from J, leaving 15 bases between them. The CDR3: CASSEIRPIGEKLFF. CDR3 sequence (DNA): TGTGCCAGCAGTGAAATTCGGCCGATAGGAGAAAAACTGTTTTTT.

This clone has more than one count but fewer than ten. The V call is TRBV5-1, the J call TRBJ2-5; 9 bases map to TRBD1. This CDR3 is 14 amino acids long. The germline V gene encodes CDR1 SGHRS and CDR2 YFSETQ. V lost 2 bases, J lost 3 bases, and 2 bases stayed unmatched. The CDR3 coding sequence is TGCGCCAGCAGCTTCGGGGACAGGGAAGAGACCCAGTACTTC. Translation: CASSFGDREETQYF.

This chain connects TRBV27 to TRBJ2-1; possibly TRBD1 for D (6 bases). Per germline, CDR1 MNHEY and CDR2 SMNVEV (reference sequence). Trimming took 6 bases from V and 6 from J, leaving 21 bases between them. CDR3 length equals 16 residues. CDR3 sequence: CASRLTGTILGNEQFF. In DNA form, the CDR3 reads TGTGCCAGCAGGCTCACCGGGACAATCCTCGGCAATGAGCAGTTCTTC.

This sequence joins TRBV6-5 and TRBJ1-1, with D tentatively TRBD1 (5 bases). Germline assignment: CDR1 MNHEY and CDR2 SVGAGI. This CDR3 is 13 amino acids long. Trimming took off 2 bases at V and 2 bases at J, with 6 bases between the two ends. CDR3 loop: CASSYQGNTEAFF. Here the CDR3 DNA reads TGTGCCAGCAGTTACCAGGGAAACACTGAAGCTTTCTTT.

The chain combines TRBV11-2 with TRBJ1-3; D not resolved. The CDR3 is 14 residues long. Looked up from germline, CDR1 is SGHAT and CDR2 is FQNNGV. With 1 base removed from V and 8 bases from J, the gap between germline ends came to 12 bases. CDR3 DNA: TGTGCCAGCAGCTTAGCTGGTCAAGGCGACACCATATATTTT. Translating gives CASSLAGQGDTIYF. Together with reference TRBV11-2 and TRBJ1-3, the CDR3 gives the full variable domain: EAGVAQSPRYKIIEKRQSVAFWCNPISGHATLYWYQQILGQGPKLLIQFQNNGVVDDSQLPKDRFSAERLKGVDSTLKIQPAKLEDSAVYLCASSLAGQGDTIYFGEGSWLTVV.

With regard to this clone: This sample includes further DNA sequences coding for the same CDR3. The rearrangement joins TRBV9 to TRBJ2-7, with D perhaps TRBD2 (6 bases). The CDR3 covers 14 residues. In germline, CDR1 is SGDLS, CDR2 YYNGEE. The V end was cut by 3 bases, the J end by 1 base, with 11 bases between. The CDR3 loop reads CASSASGTSYEQYF. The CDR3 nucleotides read TGTGCCAGCAGCGCATCCGGGACTTCCTACGAGCAGTACTTC.

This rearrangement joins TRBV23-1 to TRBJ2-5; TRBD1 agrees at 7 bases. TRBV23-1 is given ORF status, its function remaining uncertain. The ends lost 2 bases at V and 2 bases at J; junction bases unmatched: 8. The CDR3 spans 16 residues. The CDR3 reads CASSQPGQPKQETQYF. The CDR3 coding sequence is TGCGCCAGCAGTCAACCGGGACAGCCTAAGCAAGAGACCCAGTACTTC.

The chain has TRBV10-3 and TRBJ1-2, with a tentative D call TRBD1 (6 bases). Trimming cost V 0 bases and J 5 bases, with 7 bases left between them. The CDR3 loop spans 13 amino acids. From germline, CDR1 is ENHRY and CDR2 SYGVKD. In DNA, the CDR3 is TGTGCCATCAGTGAGTCCAGGGGTTATGGCTACACCTTC. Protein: CAISESRGYGYTF.

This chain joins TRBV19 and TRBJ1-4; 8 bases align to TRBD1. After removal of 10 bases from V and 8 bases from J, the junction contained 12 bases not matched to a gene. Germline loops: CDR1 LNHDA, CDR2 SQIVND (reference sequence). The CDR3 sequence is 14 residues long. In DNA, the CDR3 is TGTGCCACCTGCTGGACAGGGCGTTCAGAAAAACTGTTTTTT. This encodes CATCWTGRSEKLFF.

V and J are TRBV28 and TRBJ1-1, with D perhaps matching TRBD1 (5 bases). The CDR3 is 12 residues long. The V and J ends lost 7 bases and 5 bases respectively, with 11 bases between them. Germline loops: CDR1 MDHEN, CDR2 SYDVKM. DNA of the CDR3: TGTGCCAGCACCCGGGGGGGGACTGAAGCTTTCTTT. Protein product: CASTRGGTEAFF.

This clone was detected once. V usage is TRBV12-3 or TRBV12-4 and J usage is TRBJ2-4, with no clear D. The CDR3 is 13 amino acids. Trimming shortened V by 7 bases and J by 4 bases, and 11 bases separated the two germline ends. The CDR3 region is CASTPGGKNIQYF. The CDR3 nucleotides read TGTGCCAGCACCCCCGGCGGAAAAAACATTCAGTACTTC.

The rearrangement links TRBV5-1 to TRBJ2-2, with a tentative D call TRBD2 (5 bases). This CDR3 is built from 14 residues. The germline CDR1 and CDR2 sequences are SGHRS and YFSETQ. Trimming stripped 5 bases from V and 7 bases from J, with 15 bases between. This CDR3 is CASRWLGVDGELFF. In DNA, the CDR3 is TGCGCCAGCAGGTGGCTCGGGGTAGACGGGGAGCTGTTTTTT.

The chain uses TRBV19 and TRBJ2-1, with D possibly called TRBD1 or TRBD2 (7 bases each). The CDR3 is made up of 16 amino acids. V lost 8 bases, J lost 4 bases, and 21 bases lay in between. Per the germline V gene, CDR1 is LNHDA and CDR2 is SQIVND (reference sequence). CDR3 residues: CASRGVGDRFYNEQFF. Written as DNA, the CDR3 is TGTGCCAGTCGGGGGGTAGGGGACAGATTTTACAATGAGCAGTTCTTC.

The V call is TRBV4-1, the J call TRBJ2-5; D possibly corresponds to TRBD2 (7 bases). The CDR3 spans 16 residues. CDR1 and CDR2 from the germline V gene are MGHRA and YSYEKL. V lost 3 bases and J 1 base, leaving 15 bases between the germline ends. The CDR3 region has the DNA TGCGCCAGCAGCCAGAGGGGGACTACCACCCAAGAGACCCAGTACTTC. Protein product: CASSQRGTTTQETQYF.

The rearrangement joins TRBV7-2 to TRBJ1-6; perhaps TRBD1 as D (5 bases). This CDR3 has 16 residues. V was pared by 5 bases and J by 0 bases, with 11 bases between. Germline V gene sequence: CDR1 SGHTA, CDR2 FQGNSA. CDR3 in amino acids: CASSPGPSSYNSPLHF. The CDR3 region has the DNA TGTGCCAGCAGCCCGGGACCCAGCTCCTATAATTCACCCCTCCACTTT.

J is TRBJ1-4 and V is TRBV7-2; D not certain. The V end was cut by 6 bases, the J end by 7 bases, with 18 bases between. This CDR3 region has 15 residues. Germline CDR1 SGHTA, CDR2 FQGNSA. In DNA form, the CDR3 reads TGTGCCAGCAGTCCAATCGACACGGGAGGTGAAAAACTGTTTTTT. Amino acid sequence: CASSPIDTGGEKLFF.

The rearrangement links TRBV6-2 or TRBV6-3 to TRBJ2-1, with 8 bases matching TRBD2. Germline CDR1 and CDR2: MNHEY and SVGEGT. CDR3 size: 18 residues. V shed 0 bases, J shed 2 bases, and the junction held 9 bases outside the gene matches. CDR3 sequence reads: CASSYSVTDGRAYNEQFF. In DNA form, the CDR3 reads TGTGCCAGCAGTTACTCAGTAACGGACGGGAGGGCCTACAATGAGCAGTTCTTC.

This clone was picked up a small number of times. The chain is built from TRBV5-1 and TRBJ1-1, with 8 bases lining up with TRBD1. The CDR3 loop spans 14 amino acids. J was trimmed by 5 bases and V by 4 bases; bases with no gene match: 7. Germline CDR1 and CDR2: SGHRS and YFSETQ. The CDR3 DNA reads TGCGCCAGCAGCATCCGACAGGGGACGACTGAAGCTTTCTTT. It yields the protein CASSIRQGTTEAFF.

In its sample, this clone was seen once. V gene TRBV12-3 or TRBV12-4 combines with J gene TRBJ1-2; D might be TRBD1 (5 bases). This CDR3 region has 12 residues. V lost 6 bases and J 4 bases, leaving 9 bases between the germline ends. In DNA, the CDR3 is TGTGCCAGCAGCACAGGTTTCTATGGCTACACCTTC. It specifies CASSTGFYGYTF.

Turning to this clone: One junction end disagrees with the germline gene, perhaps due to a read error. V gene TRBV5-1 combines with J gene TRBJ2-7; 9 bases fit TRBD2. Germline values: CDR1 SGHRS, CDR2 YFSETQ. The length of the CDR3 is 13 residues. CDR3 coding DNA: TGCGCCAGCAGCTTGGCTAGCGGGGACACGCCTTCCTTC. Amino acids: CASSLASGDTPSF.

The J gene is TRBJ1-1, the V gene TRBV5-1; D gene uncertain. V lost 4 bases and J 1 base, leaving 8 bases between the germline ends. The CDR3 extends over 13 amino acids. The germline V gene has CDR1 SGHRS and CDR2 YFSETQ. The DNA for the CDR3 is TGCGCCAGCAGCATCGGAGGGAACACTGAAGCTTTCTTT. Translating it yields CASSIGGNTEAFF. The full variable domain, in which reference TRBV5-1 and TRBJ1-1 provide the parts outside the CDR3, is KAGVTQTPRYLIKTRGQQVTLSCSPISGHRSVSWYQQTPGQGLQFLFEYFSETQRNKGNFPGRFSGRQFSNSRSEMNVSTLELGDSALYLCASSIGGNTEAFFGQGTRLTVV.

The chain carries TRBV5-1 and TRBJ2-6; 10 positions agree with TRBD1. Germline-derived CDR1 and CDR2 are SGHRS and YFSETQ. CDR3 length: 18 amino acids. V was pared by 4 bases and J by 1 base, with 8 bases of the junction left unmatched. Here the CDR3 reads CASSQTGGAESGANVLTF. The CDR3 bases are TGCGCCAGCAGCCAGACAGGGGGCGCCGAGTCTGGGGCCAACGTCCTGACTTTC.

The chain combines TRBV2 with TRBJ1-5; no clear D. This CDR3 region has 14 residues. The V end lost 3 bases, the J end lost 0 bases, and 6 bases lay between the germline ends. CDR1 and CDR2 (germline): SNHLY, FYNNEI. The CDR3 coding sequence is TGTGCCAGCAGTGACCGACTTAGCAATCAGCCCCAGCATTTT. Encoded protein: CASSDRLSNQPQHF.

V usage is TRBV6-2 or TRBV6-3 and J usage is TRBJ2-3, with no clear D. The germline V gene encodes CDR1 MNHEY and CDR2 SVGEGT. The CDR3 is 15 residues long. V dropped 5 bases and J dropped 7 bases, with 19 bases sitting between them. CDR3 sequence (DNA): TGTGCCAGCAGTACGACGGGCAAACACCTCAATACGCAGTATTTT. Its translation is CASSTTGKHLNTQYF.

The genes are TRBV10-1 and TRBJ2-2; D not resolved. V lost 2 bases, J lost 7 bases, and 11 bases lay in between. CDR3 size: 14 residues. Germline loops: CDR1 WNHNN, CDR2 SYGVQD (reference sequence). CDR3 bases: TGCGCCAGCAGTGAGGGCCACGGCGGCGGGGAGCTGTTTTTT. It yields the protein CASSEGHGGGELFF.